This T cell receptor (beta chain) was captured by sequencing in a study of Ad26.COV2.S vaccination and SARS-CoV-2 variants. The overall study: Once or twice, 56 days apart, Ad26.COV2.S was delivered intramuscularly. Study-wide findings and caveats: Following vaccination, spike-specific CD8+ and CD4+ T cell responses reportedly exhibited substantial breadth.

The method was immunoSEQ multiplex PCR; TCRdb's version includes in-frame clones alone and lacks a portion of them. The sample gives more than 300,000 clones, 88% of which show up once; around 6.1% is in the top ten. Stated treatment: roughly 18 received Ad26.COV2.S at low or high dose, single or two shots; roughly five received placebo; per-sample allocation not given. Sampling was done on day 63 after the first vaccine or placebo injection. Of note for this clone: No antigen is known for it.

Sequences were derived from peripheral blood, sampled in a trial of Ad26.COV2.S vaccine versus placebo. This receptor was obtained from a person aged 18-60 years who received the Ad26.COV2.S COVID-19 vaccine or a placebo.

The CDR3 DNA reads as TGTGCCAGTAGTAGTTCGGGGACACTCCTTACGGGCTACGAGCAGTACTTC. Its translation: CASSSSGTLLTGYEQYF. This sequence joins TRBV19 and TRBJ2-7; D may be TRBD1 (6 bases). The CDR3 runs to 17 residues. V gave up 4 bases and J gave up 3 bases, with 22 bases separating them. In germline, CDR1 is LNHDA, CDR2 SQIVND (reference sequence).